Shown below are 28 T cell receptor beta chains from a single sample sequenced in a study of blood T cell repertoires in COVID-19. The repertoire was sequenced with immunoSEQ multiplex PCR; TCRdb's copy has only in-frame clones and lacks some. The repertoire holds roughly 500,000 clones, with approximately 90% as singletons. The sample taken for sequencing was PBMCs or T cells enriched from blood (not recorded which). The receptors stem from a woman aged 55-70 years who had recovered from COVID-19.

The chain is built from TRBV24-1 and TRBJ2-7, with TRBD1 as a possible D gene (7 bases). Trimming took off 4 bases at V and 0 bases at J, with 24 bases between the two ends. Germline V gene sequence: CDR1 KGHDR, CDR2 SFDVKD. This CDR3 comprises 19 residues. The chain's CDR3 is CATSDSGQAGSGTSYEQYF. Here the CDR3 DNA reads TGTGCCACCAGTGACTCCGGACAGGCGGGGTCGGGTACCTCCTACGAGCAGTACTTC.

This clone was recorded only once. This chain joins TRBV5-1 and TRBJ2-3; 8 nucleotides match TRBD2. The CDR3 consists of 15 residues. The J segment lost 1 base and the V segment lost 2 bases, leaving 3 bases of the junction unmatched. CDR1 and CDR2 (germline): SGHRS, YFSETQ. CDR3 sequence reads: CASSFSGAGTDTQYF. In DNA form, the CDR3 reads TGCGCCAGCAGCTTTAGCGGGGCTGGCACAGATACGCAGTATTTT.

The chain has TRBV11-2 and TRBJ1-6, with D possibly TRBD1 on 5 matching bases. The germline V and J ends were trimmed by 8 bases and 0 bases, with 20 bases remaining between them. Germline CDR1 and CDR2: SGHAT and FQNNGV. The CDR3 runs 18 residues. The CDR3 DNA reads as TGTGCCAGCTCGGGTCCCAATCCCCAGGGCTCCTATAATTCACCCCTCCACTTT. It is translated as CASSGPNPQGSYNSPLHF.

The V gene is TRBV19, the J gene TRBJ1-2, with D possibly being TRBD1 (6 bases). V lost 6 bases, J lost 7 bases, and 18 bases lay in between. CDR1 LNHDA and CDR2 SQIVND come from the germline V gene (reference sequence). This CDR3 spans 14 amino acids. CDR3 sequence: CASSPGGGAGGYTF. CDR3 bases: TGTGCCAGTAGCCCCGGGGGGGGCGCGGGTGGCTACACCTTC.

This chain links TRBV4-1 with TRBJ1-2; possible D gene TRBD1, 5 bases. CDR1 and CDR2 from the germline V gene are MGHRA and YSYEKL. V was trimmed by 1 base and J by 0 bases, leaving 12 bases between them. The CDR3 extends over 16 amino acids. DNA of the CDR3: TGCGCCAGCAGCCAAGCACCAGCAGGGACTAACTATGGCTACACCTTC. This gives the protein CASSQAPAGTNYGYTF.

The chain has TRBV6-5 and TRBJ1-2, with D unclear. Looked up from germline, CDR1 is MNHEY and CDR2 is SVGAGI. CDR3 size: 14 residues. V dropped 0 bases and J dropped 4 bases, with 9 bases sitting between them. CDR3 residues: CASSYSRDFYGYTF. The CDR3 coding sequence is TGTGCCAGCAGTTACTCGCGAGATTTCTATGGCTACACCTTC.

The CDR3 DNA sequence: TGTGCCAGCAGGAGGGGGCGTAACTCTGGAAACACCATATATTTT. Translation: CASRRGRNSGNTIYF. This sequence joins TRBV28 and TRBJ1-3, with TRBD1 identical over 7 bases. The ends lost 6 bases at V and 0 bases at J; junction bases unmatched: 5. CDR3 length equals 15 residues. Germline lookup yields CDR1 MDHEN and CDR2 SYDVKM.

This clone is a singleton in its sample. The chain uses TRBV9 and TRBJ1-4, with 12 bases lining up with TRBD1. The CDR3 runs to 16 residues. Looked up from germline, CDR1 is SGDLS and CDR2 is YYNGEE. After removal of 2 bases from V and 8 bases from J, the junction contained 7 bases not matched to a gene. In DNA, the CDR3 is TGTGCCAGCAGCGTGTATCCGGGACAGGGGGCGGAAAAACTGTTTTTT. Its translation is CASSVYPGQGAEKLFF.

This chain connects TRBV10-2 to TRBJ2-1, with TRBD2 identical over 10 bases. Per the germline V gene, CDR1 is WSHSY and CDR2 is SAAADI. Unmatched junction bases numbered 7, after V lost 4 bases and J lost 7 bases. The CDR3 has 15 residues. Here the CDR3 DNA reads TGCGCCAGCAGTGGGGTATTAGCGGGGGGAAATGAGCAGTTCTTC. Amino acid sequence: CASSGVLAGGNEQFF.

The rearrangement links TRBV5-6 to TRBJ2-2, with 8 positions matching TRBD1. The CDR3 length is 14 residues. Trimming cost V 2 bases and J 5 bases; bases outside gene matches: 2. Germline CDR1 is SGHDT and CDR2 is YYEEEE. The CDR3 sequence: CASSLGTGTGELFF. The CDR3 nucleotides are TGTGCCAGCAGCTTAGGGACAGGAACCGGGGAGCTGTTTTTT.

The chain recombines TRBV7-9 with TRBJ2-1, with D unclear. The CDR3 runs to 12 residues. Between the trimmed V and J ends, which lost 6 bases and 10 bases, there was a span of 13 bases. Germline V gives CDR1 SEHNR, CDR2 FQNEAQ (reference sequence). In nucleotides, the CDR3 is TGTGCCAGCAGTTCTAGGAGTTGGGAGCAGTTCTTC. Protein product: CASSSRSWEQFF.

V usage is TRBV2 and J usage is TRBJ1-2; 8 bases align to TRBD1. The CDR3 sequence is 14 residues long. Trimming took 6 bases from V and 2 from J; bases not matched to a gene: 5. Germline CDR1 is SNHLY and CDR2 is FYNNEI. The CDR3 reads CASREQGANYGYTF. The CDR3 DNA follows: TGTGCCAGCAGGGAGCAGGGGGCGAACTATGGCTACACCTTC.

This clone has just one count. The CDR3 bases are TGTGCCAGCAGTGAAGGAGCTCCGGGGACTGAAGCTTTCTTT. Translation: CASSEGAPGTEAFF. The chain employs TRBV6-1 and TRBJ1-1; the D is unclear. The CDR3 has 14 amino acids. The ends were cut back, 1 base at V and 5 bases at J, with 11 bases in the middle. The germline V gene encodes CDR1 MNHNS and CDR2 SASEGT.

The chain uses TRBV5-1 and TRBJ1-1; perhaps TRBD1 as D (6 bases). The CDR3 has 14 amino acids. Germline CDR1 is SGHRS and CDR2 is YFSETQ. V gave up 4 bases and J gave up 1 base, with 11 bases separating them. The chain's CDR3 is CASSRDTGNTEAFF. As DNA, the CDR3 is TGCGCCAGCAGCCGGGACACAGGGAACACTGAAGCTTTCTTT.

The chain carries TRBV9 and TRBJ2-2, with D maybe TRBD2 (6 bases). The germline V gene has CDR1 SGDLS and CDR2 YYNGEE. Trimming took 0 bases from V and 7 from J, leaving 13 bases between them. This CDR3 spans 15 amino acids. CDR3 sequence: CASSVGTGGIGELFF. For the CDR3, the DNA is TGTGCCAGCAGCGTAGGTACCGGGGGTATCGGGGAGCTGTTTTTT.

J is TRBJ2-7 and V is TRBV5-1; a weak D match, TRBD2 (6 bases). The CDR3 is 15 amino acids. The V end was cut by 4 bases, the J end by 2 bases, with 16 bases between. The germline V gene has CDR1 SGHRS and CDR2 YFSETQ. In DNA, the CDR3 is TGCGCCAGCAGCCAGAGAGGCGGGACCACCTACGAGCAGTACTTC. Its protein is CASSQRGGTTYEQYF. The full variable domain, completed using reference TRBV5-1 and TRBJ2-7, is KAGVTQTPRYLIKTRGQQVTLSCSPISGHRSVSWYQQTPGQGLQFLFEYFSETQRNKGNFPGRFSGRQFSNSRSEMNVSTLELGDSALYLCASSQRGGTTYEQYFGPGTRLTVT.

The rearrangement joins TRBV30 to TRBJ2-1; 7 bases fit TRBD2. There are 15 residues in the CDR3. Germline V gene lookup returns CDR1 GTSNPN and CDR2 SVGIG (reference sequence). The trim removed 0 bases at V and 0 bases at J, leaving 2 bases unmatched. The CDR3 bases are TGTGCCTGGAGTGTACGGGAGGACTCCTACAATGAGCAGTTCTTC. As protein: CAWSVREDSYNEQFF.

The V and J genes are TRBV11-3 and TRBJ1-3, with D perhaps TRBD1 (5 bases). Trimming took off 0 bases at V and 0 bases at J, with 15 bases between the two ends. Germline V gene lookup returns CDR1 SGHNT and CDR2 YENEEA. The CDR3 spans 18 residues. DNA for the CDR3: TGTGCCAGCAGCTTAGATATTATGACAGTGGGCTCTGGAAACACCATATATTTT. It yields the protein CASSLDIMTVGSGNTIYF.

This rearrangement joins TRBV3-1 (or the pseudogene TRBV3-2) to TRBJ2-1; 7 bases agree with TRBD1. J lost 9 bases, V lost 2 bases, and 4 bases had no gene match. The CDR3 sequence is 13 residues long. Germline CDR1 LGHDT, CDR2 YNNKEL (reference sequence). Here the CDR3 DNA reads TGTGCCAGCAGCCAAAGGGACAGTAGTGAGCAGTTCTTC. It translates to CASSQRDSSEQFF.

The V gene is TRBV6-5, the J gene TRBJ1-4, with D uncertain. V dropped 3 bases and J dropped 3 bases, with 14 bases sitting between them. In germline, CDR1 is MNHEY, CDR2 SVGAGI. The CDR3 runs 16 residues. The CDR3 protein is CASSYSGPGANEKLFF. CDR3 DNA: TGTGCCAGCAGTTATTCGGGCCCCGGGGCTAATGAAAAACTGTTTTTT.

This chain links TRBV5-1 with TRBJ2-7, with D maybe TRBD2 (6 bases). Germline V lookup: CDR1 SGHRS, CDR2 YFSETQ. CDR3 length: 15 amino acids. Trimming cost V 4 bases and J 0 bases, with 14 bases left between them. CDR3 amino acids: CASSSTGGASYEQYF. As DNA, the CDR3 is TGCGCCAGCAGCAGTACAGGAGGGGCCTCCTACGAGCAGTACTTC.

The chain has TRBV27 and TRBJ1-6; D may be TRBD1 (5 bases). The germline V and J ends were trimmed by 3 bases and 0 bases, with 9 bases remaining between them. The CDR3 loop spans 16 amino acids. The germline V gene encodes CDR1 MNHEY and CDR2 SMNVEV (reference sequence). DNA of the CDR3: TGTGCCAGCAGTTTTGGAACAGGCTCCTATAATTCACCCCTCCACTTT. This translates into CASSFGTGSYNSPLHF.

J is TRBJ1-2 and V is TRBV24-1; D unclear. Germline-derived CDR1 and CDR2 are KGHDR and SFDVKD. Between the trimmed V and J ends, which lost 4 bases and 4 bases, there was a span of 12 bases. The CDR3 covers 14 residues. CDR3 DNA sequence: TGTGCCACCAGTGACTCTCCACAGATCTATGGCTACACCTTC. Amino acid sequence: CATSDSPQIYGYTF.

The rearrangement links TRBV9 to TRBJ1-5, with D possibly being TRBD1 (5 bases). The CDR3 spans 15 residues. Trimming took 0 bases from V and 7 from J, leaving 14 bases between them. From germline, CDR1 is SGDLS and CDR2 YYNGEE. The CDR3 region has the DNA TGTGCCAGCAGCGTAGGCCAGGGTAGAGGACAGCCCCAGCATTTT. It specifies CASSVGQGRGQPQHF.

CDR3 sequence: CASSTRDSFYNEQFF. CDR3 bases: TGCGCCAGCAGCACACGGGACTCCTTCTACAATGAGCAGTTCTTC. V usage is TRBV5-1 and J usage is TRBJ2-1; D possibly corresponds to TRBD2 (6 bases). This CDR3 has 15 amino acids. V lost 4 bases and J lost 3, with 14 bases in between. The germline V gene has CDR1 SGHRS and CDR2 YFSETQ.

The V call is TRBV19, the J call TRBJ2-3, with TRBD2 matching over 11 bases. The germline V gene has CDR1 LNHDA and CDR2 SQIVND (reference sequence). The V segment lost 4 bases and the J segment 1 base; nucleotides outside the gene matches: 4. The CDR3 is 16 residues long. The CDR3 DNA sequence: TGTGCCAGTAGTAGCGGGACTAGCGGTGGCACAGATACGCAGTATTTT. Translating gives CASSSGTSGGTDTQYF.

The rearrangement uses TRBV7-9 and TRBJ2-3; 8 nucleotides match TRBD2. Germline lookup yields CDR1 SEHNR and CDR2 FQNEAQ (reference sequence). CDR3 length equals 18 residues. The V gene end was trimmed by 1 base and the J gene end by 1 base; junction bases not matched to a gene: 10. CDR3 loop: CASSLGRGTAGGTDTQYF. In DNA, the CDR3 is TGTGCCAGCAGCTTAGGGCGGGGAACAGCGGGGGGCACAGATACGCAGTATTTT.

The chain couples TRBV30 to TRBJ1-6; D uncertain. CDR3 length: 11 amino acids. The germline V gene has CDR1 GTSNPN and CDR2 SVGIG (reference sequence). In nucleotides, the CDR3 is TGTGGAGACACGATTAATTCACCCCTCCACTTT. It yields the protein CGDTINSPLHF.